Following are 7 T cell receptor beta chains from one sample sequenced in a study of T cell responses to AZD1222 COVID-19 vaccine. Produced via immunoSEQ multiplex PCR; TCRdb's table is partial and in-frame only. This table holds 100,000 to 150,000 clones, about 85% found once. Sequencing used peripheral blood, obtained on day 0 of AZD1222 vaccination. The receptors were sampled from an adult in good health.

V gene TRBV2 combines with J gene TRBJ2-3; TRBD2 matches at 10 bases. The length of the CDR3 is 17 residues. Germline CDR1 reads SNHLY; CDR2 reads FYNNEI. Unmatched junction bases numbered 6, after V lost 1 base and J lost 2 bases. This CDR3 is CASSEGVAGGATDTQYF. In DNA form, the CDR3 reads TGTGCCAGCAGTGAAGGGGTAGCGGGGGGAGCCACAGATACGCAGTATTTT.

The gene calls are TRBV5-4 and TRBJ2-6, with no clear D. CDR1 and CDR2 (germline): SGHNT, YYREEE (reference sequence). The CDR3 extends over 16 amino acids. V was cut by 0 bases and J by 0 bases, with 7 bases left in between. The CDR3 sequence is CASSLELSSGANVLTF. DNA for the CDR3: TGTGCCAGCAGCTTGGAACTGAGCTCTGGGGCCAACGTCCTGACTTTC.

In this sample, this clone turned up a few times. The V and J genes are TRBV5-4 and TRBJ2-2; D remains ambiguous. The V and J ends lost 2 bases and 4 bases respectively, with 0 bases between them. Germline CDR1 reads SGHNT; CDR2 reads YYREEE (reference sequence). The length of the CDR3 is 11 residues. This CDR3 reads CASSFTGELFF. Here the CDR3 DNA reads TGTGCCAGCAGCTTCACCGGGGAGCTGTTTTTT.

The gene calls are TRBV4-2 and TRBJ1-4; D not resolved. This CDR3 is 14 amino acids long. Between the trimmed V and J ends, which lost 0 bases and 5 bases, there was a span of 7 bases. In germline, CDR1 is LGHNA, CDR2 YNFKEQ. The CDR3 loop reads CASSQDGGNEKLFF. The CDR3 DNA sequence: TGTGCCAGCAGCCAAGATGGAGGGAATGAAAAACTGTTTTTT.

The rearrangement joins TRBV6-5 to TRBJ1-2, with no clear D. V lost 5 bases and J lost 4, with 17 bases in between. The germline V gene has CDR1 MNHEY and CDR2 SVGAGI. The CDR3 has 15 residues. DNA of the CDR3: TGTGCCAGCAGTCACAGTTTGGGTCGCGGCTATGGCTACACCTTC. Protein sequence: CASSHSLGRGYGYTF.

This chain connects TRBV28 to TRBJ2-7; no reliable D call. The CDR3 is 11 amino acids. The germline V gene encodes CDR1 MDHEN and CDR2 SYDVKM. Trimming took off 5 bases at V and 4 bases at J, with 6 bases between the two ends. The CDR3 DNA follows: TGTGCCAGCAGTGTGACTTACGAGCAGTACTTC. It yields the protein CASSVTYEQYF.

The CDR3 DNA sequence: TGTGCCAGCAGCCCCCCAGACCAGGGTTTTAATTCACCCCTCCACTTT. Residues: CASSPPDQGFNSPLHF. The chain links TRBV28 to TRBJ1-6; weak D call: TRBD1 (5 bases). The CDR3 has 16 residues. The germline CDR1 and CDR2 sequences are MDHEN and SYDVKM. The germline V and J ends were trimmed by 6 bases and 6 bases, with 18 bases remaining between them.